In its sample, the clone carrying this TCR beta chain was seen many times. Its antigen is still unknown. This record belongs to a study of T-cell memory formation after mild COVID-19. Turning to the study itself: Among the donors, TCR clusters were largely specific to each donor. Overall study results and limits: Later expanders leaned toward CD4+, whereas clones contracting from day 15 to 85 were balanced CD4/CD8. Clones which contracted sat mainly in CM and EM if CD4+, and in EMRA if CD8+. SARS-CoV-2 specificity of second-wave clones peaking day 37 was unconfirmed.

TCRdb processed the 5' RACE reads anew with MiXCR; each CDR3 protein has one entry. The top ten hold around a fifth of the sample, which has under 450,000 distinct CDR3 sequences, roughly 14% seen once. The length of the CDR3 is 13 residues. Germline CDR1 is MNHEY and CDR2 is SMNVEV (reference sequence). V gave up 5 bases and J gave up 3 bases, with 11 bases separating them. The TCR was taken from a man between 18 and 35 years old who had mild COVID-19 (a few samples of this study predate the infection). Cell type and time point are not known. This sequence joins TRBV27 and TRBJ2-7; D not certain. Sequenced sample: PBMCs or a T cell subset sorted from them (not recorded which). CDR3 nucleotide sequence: TGTGCCAGCAGTATTAACCTGGTCTACGAGCAGTACTTC. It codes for CASSINLVYEQYF.